This T cell receptor (beta chain) was identified during a study of identical twins. The CDR3 has 16 amino acids. The V segment lost 4 bases and the J segment 7 bases; nucleotides outside the gene matches: 9. Germline V gene sequence: CDR1 KGHDR, CDR2 SFDVKD. TCRdb redid the calling of the 5' RACE reads with MiXCR, one entry per CDR3 protein. The sample has 1.5 million to 2 million distinct CDR3 sequences; 32% are singletons. There were only healthy Caucasians among the donors. The genes are TRBV24-1 and TRBJ2-2; 9 bases match TRBD1. The TCR originated in a newborn girl in good health. Input material: cord blood. The CDR3 DNA follows: TGTGCCACCAGTGAGACCGGGACAGGGTCGGACGGGGAGCTGTTTTTT. This sequence encodes CATSETGTGSDGELFF.